These 8 T cell receptor beta chains were all obtained from the same sample, sequenced in a study of blood T cell dynamics during melanoma immunotherapy. Measured with immunoSEQ multiplex PCR; TCRdb has only the in-frame clones, and not every one. The table includes under 8,000 clones, approximately 80% detected once. Time point described: pre-treatment baseline. The material was blood, obtained from a patient treated with checkpoint blockade. The receptor source for this set is a human donor with melanoma. Some clones in this sample may be carry-over from other donors' samples.

V usage is TRBV28 and J usage is TRBJ1-2, with D possibly being TRBD1 (6 bases). V was shortened by 3 bases and J by 4 bases, with 12 bases between the two germline ends. Germline V gene lookup returns CDR1 MDHEN and CDR2 SYDVKM. The CDR3 consists of 14 residues. The CDR3 nucleotides are TGTGCCAGCAGTTTTGGGGGGCAGAGCTATGGCTACACCTTC. Residues: CASSFGGQSYGYTF.

The chain couples TRBV27 to TRBJ2-7; no reliable D call. Germline V gives CDR1 MNHEY, CDR2 SMNVEV (reference sequence). The CDR3 covers 13 residues. V lost 2 bases to trimming and J lost 0 bases, with 5 bases between them. This CDR3 reads CASSLNPSYEQYF. The CDR3 DNA reads TGTGCCAGCAGTTTAAATCCCTCCTACGAGCAGTACTTC.

V is TRBV7-8 and J is TRBJ2-1; TRBD1 agrees at 8 bases. V gave up 3 bases and J gave up 0 bases; unmatched junction bases: 13. CDR1 and CDR2 (germline): SGHVS, FQNEAQ. This CDR3 is 19 amino acids long. In DNA form, the CDR3 reads TGTGCCAGCAGCTTGCCCACGGAAAGACAGGGGAGCTCCTACAATGAGCAGTTCTTC. It specifies CASSLPTERQGSSYNEQFF.

A remark on this clone: An end of the junction differs from the germline gene, which may be a read error. The chain carries TRBV6-1 and TRBJ1-2, with 7 bases fitting TRBD1. CDR1 and CDR2 from the germline V gene are MNHNS and SASEGT. This CDR3 region has 12 residues. CDR3 in amino acids: CASSRDRFVRLF. The CDR3 DNA is TGTGCCAGCAGCAGGGACAGATTTGTCCGTTTGTTC.

The chain links TRBV2 to TRBJ2-3; 11 bases line up with TRBD2. Germline CDR1 SNHLY, CDR2 FYNNEI. V shed 4 bases, J shed 4 bases, and the junction held 7 bases outside the gene matches. The CDR3 sequence is 16 residues long. The CDR3, as DNA: TGTGCCAGCAGTGGGAAGACTAGCGGGGTCCCAGATACGCAGTATTTT. Amino acid sequence: CASSGKTSGVPDTQYF.

The V gene is TRBV13, the J gene TRBJ2-2; 14 nucleotides agree with TRBD2. Germline assignment: CDR1 PRHDT and CDR2 FYEKMQ (reference sequence). J gave up 0 bases and V 5 bases, and 11 bases lay outside the gene matches. This CDR3 region has 20 residues. The CDR3 nucleotides read TGTGCCAGCAGCCTAAGCTGGACTAGCGGGGGGAGATCGAACACCGGGGAGCTGTTTTTT. This codes for CASSLSWTSGGRSNTGELFF.

V and J are TRBV4-2 and TRBJ1-5; tentative D call: TRBD1 (6 bases). From germline, CDR1 is LGHNA and CDR2 YNFKEQ. The V and J ends lost 2 bases and 2 bases respectively, with 13 bases between them. This CDR3 comprises 16 residues. The CDR3 coding sequence is TGTGCCAGCAGCCAACAGACAGGCGCCCGCAATCAGCCCCAGCATTTT. This sequence encodes CASSQQTGARNQPQHF.

CDR3 in amino acids: CSVDRGGSTDTQYF. CDR3 coding DNA: TGCAGCGTCGATCGGGGGGGAAGCACAGATACGCAGTATTTT. V is TRBV29-1 and J is TRBJ2-3, with 8 bases matching TRBD2. The CDR3 consists of 14 residues. J was trimmed by 0 bases and V by 6 bases; bases with no gene match: 5. The germline V gene encodes CDR1 SQVTM and CDR2 ANQGSEA.